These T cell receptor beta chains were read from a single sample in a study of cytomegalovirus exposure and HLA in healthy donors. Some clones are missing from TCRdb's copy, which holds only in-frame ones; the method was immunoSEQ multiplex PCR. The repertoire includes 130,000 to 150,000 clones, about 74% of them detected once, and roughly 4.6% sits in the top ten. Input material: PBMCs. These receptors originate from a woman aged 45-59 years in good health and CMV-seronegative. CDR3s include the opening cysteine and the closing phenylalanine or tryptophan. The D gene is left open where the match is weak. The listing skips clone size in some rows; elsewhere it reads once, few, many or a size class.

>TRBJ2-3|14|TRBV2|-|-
CASRIAGRADTQYF
TGTGCCAGTCGAATCGCAGGCCGCGCAGATACGCAGTATTTT
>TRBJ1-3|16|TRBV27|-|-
CASSLSKAGLGNTIYF
TGTGCCAGCAGTTTATCCAAGGCAGGGCTCGGAAACACCATATATTTT
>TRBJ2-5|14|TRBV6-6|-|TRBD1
CASSLTGVVETQYF
TGTGCCAGCAGTTTGACAGGGGTTGTCGAGACCCAGTACTTC
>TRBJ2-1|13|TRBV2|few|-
CASQSRGYNEQFF
TGTGCCAGCCAGAGCAGGGGCTACAATGAGCAGTTCTTC
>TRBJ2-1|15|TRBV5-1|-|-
CASSLAQSTYNEQFF
TGCGCCAGCAGCTTGGCGCAGTCAACCTACAATGAGCAGTTCTTC
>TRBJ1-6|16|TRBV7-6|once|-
CASSARTSLGNSPLHF
TGTGCCAGCAGCGCACGGACAAGCCTGGGGAATTCACCCCTCCACTTT
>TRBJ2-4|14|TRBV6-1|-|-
CASSEGQWRNIQYF
TGTGCCAGCAGTGAAGGGCAGTGGAGAAACATTCAGTACTTC
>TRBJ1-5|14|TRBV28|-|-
CASRKISGSQPQHF
TGTGCCAGCAGGAAGATCTCGGGAAGTCAGCCCCAGCATTTT
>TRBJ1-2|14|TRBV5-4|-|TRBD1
CASRPGQAIYGYTF
TGTGCCAGCAGGCCGGGACAGGCGATCTATGGCTACACCTTC
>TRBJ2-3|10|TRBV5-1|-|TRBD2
CASMGDYWYF
TGCGCCAGCATGGGGGACTATTGGTATTTT
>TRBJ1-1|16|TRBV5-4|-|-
CASSLGTANRHTEAFF
TGTGCCAGCAGCTTGGGAACAGCAAATCGACACACTGAAGCTTTCTTT
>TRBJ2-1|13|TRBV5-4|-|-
CASSYTSFGEQFF
TGTGCCAGCAGCTACACTAGCTTCGGTGAGCAGTTCTTC
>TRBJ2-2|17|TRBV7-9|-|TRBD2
CASSLLRGGPSTGELFF
TGTGCCAGCAGCTTATTACGGGGGGGGCCGAGCACCGGGGAGCTGTTTTTT
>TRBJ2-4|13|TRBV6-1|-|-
CASWRGAKNIQYF
TGTGCCAGTTGGCGAGGGGCCAAAAACATTCAGTACTTC
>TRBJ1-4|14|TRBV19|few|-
CASSTGTANEKLFF
TGTGCCAGTAGTACCGGGACTGCAAACGAAAAACTGTTTTTT
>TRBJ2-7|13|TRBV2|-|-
CASKPDSYYEQYF
TGTGCCAGCAAACCCGACAGCTACTACGAGCAGTACTTC
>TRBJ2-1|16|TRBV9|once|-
CASSVGPGGGYNEQFF
TGTGCCAGCAGCGTAGGCCCCGGGGGTGGGTACAATGAGCAGTTCTTC
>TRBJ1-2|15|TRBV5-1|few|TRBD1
CASSLGTGENYGYTF
TGCGCCAGCAGCTTGGGGACAGGGGAAAACTATGGCTACACCTTC
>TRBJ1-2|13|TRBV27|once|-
CASSPSPGHGYTF
TGTGCCAGCAGTCCCTCCCCAGGGCATGGCTACACCTTC
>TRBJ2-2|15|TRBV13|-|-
CASSLDDIRTGELFF
TGTGCCAGCAGCTTAGATGACATAAGGACCGGGGAGCTGTTTTTT
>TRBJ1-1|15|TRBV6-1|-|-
CASSTHPLGGTEAFF
TGTGCCAGCAGCACCCACCCTCTCGGGGGCACTGAAGCTTTCTTT
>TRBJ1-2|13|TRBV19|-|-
CASSKSSVYGYTF
TGTGCCAGTAGTAAGAGTTCGGTCTATGGCTACACCTTC
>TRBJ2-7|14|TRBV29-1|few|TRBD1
CSVVGQGSSYEQYF
TGCAGCGTCGTAGGACAGGGGTCCTCCTACGAGCAGTACTTC
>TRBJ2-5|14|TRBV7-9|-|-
CASSLEGAQETQYF
TGTGCCAGCAGCTTGGAGGGTGCCCAAGAGACCCAGTACTTC
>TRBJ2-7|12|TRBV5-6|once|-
CASSPRQAEQYF
TGTGCCAGCAGCCCTAGACAGGCGGAGCAGTACTTC
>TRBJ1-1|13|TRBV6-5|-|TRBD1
CASSFQGGTEAFF
TGTGCCAGCAGTTTCCAGGGGGGTACTGAAGCTTTCTTT
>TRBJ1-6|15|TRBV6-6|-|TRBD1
CASSSPGQGNSPLHF
TGTGCCAGCAGTTCTCCGGGACAGGGGAATTCACCCCTCCACTTT
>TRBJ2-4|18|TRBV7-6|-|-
CASIPSEGSLRAKNIQYF
TGTGCCAGCATCCCGTCCGAGGGTTCGTTACGAGCCAAAAACATTCAGTACTTC
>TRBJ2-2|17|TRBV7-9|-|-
CASSFPTGTTDTGELFF
TGTGCCAGCAGCTTTCCAACCGGGACAACCGACACCGGGGAGCTGTTTTTT
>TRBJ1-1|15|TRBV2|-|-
CASRGLLGWGTEAFF
TGTGCCAGCAGGGGACTCCTCGGTTGGGGGACTGAAGCTTTCTTT
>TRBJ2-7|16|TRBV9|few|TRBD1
CASSVSFQGAIYEQYF
TGTGCCAGCAGCGTATCATTCCAGGGGGCTATCTACGAGCAGTACTTC
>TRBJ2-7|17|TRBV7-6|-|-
CASSIQPPGGISYEQYF
TGTGCCAGCAGCATCCAACCGCCGGGGGGCATCTCCTACGAGCAGTACTTC
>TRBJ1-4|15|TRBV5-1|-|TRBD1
CASSNPDRADEKLFF
TGCGCCAGCAGCAACCCGGACAGGGCGGATGAAAAACTGTTTTTT
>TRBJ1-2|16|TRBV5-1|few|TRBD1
CASSPGQGLGSYGYTF
TGCGCCAGCAGCCCCGGACAGGGTCTCGGTAGCTATGGCTACACCTTC
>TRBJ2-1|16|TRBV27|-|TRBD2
CASSLGLAGGYNEQFF
TGTGCCAGCAGTCTCGGACTAGCGGGGGGCTACAATGAGCAGTTCTTC
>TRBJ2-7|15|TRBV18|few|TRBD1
CASSPGGQGAYEQYF
TGTGCCAGCTCACCGGGGGGACAGGGGGCCTACGAGCAGTACTTC
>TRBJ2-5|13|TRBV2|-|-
CASRRIQQETQYF
TGTGCCAGCAGGCGGATCCAACAAGAGACCCAGTACTTC
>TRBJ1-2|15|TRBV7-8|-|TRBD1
CASSRTGNRPGGYTF
TGTGCCAGCAGCAGGACAGGCAACCGGCCAGGAGGCTACACCTTC
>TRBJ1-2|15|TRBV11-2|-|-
CASSLDRAQGGGYTF
TGTGCCAGCAGCTTAGATCGGGCCCAGGGTGGTGGCTACACCTTC
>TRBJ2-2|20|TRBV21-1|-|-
CASSPQGRLAGGPGTGELFF
TGTGCCAGCAGCCCCCAGGGGCGGCTAGCGGGGGGGCCGGGCACCGGGGAGCTGTTTTTT
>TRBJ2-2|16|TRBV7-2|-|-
CASSLGRAGASGELFF
TGTGCCAGCAGCTTAGGCCGGGCGGGGGCATCCGGGGAGCTGTTTTTT
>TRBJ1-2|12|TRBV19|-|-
CASEDTYYGYTF
TGTGCCAGCGAGGACACCTACTATGGCTACACCTTC
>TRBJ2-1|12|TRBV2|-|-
CAIAGGRNEQFF
TGTGCCATTGCAGGAGGAAGGAACGAGCAGTTCTTC
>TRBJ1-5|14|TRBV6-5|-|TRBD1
CASSRDRRYQPQHF
TGTGCCAGCAGCCGGGACAGGCGGTACCAGCCCCAGCATTTT
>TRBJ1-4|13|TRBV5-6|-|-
CASSFGRAEKLFF
TGTGCCAGCAGCTTTGGCAGGGCTGAAAAACTGTTTTTT
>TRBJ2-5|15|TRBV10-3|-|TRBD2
CAIRAGTTTQETQYF
TGTGCCATCAGGGCCGGGACTACCACGCAAGAGACCCAGTACTTC
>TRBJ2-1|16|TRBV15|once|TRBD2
CATSRGGGSPSNEQFF
TGTGCCACCAGCAGAGGGGGGGGTTCCCCCTCGAATGAGCAGTTCTTC
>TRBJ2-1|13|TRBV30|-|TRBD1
CAWRQGSYNEQFF
TGTGCCTGGAGACAGGGGTCCTACAATGAGCAGTTCTTC